This T cell receptor (beta chain) was sequenced during a study of CD8 T cells in Susac syndrome. Regarding the study as a whole: The study conceded that relatively few individuals underwent its TCR sequencing and HLA analysis.

Germline CDR1 is MNHNS and CDR2 is SASEGT. V shed 6 bases, J shed 7 bases, and the junction held 8 bases outside the gene matches. The CDR3 totals 14 residues. An amount of RNA that ranged from roughly 0.45 to 1 ug was reverse transcribed with random hexamers. Using its own MiXCR run on the immunoSEQ multiplex PCR reads, TCRdb lists one record per CDR3 protein. The sample has fewer than 350,000 distinct CDR3 sequences; about 89% are singletons. With regard to this clonotype: Its antigen is unidentified.

FACS enriched CD8+ TEMRA cells, while bulk CD8+ and CD4+ were negatively isolated. The TCR sequence derives from a human donor with multiple sclerosis. The sample consisted of CD8+ T cells from PBMCs. This chain links TRBV6-1 with TRBJ1-1, with TRBD1 matching 10 bases. CDR3 amino acids: CASSLGQGGDEAFF. As DNA, the CDR3 is TGTGCCAGCAGCCTAGGACAGGGGGGTGATGAAGCTTTCTTT.